A selection of T cell receptor beta chains follows, all from one sample in a study of a mutant IDH1 vaccine in newly diagnosed glioma. Produced via immunoSEQ multiplex PCR; TCRdb's table is partial and in-frame only. The sample shows just under 95,000 clones, about four fifths of them seen only once. Source: PBMCs, taken from a glioma patient treated with radiotherapy, temozolomide or both. These receptors all stem from a man between 35 and 55 years old with glioma. The CDR3 runs from the conserved cysteine through the conserved F or W. Each record gives: D gene, clone size, J gene, V gene, CDR3 DNA, CDR3 protein. The D gene is left open where the match is weak. A clone size is listed for some rows: how often the clone was seen (once, few, many), or a class if it is expanded.

TRBD2 | NA | TRBJ2-7 | TRBV19 | TGTGCCAGTAGTAAGGCTAGCGGGGGGCGCAGCTCCTACGAGCAGTACTTC | CASSKASGGRSSYEQYF
TRBD1 | NA | TRBJ1-1 | TRBV19 | TGTGCCAGTAGTAAGGACAGGGGAACTGAAGCTTTCTTT | CASSKDRGTEAFF
NA | once | TRBJ2-3 | TRBV28 | TGTGCCAGCAGTTCGGGACTGCGGAATACGCAGTATTTT | CASSSGLRNTQYF
TRBD1 | NA | TRBJ2-7 | TRBV29-1 | TGCAGCGTTACGAGGACAGGCCCATACGAGCAGTACTTC | CSVTRTGPYEQYF
NA | NA | TRBJ2-7 | TRBV19 | TGTGCCAGTAGTGCAAGGGTCCAGCCCTACGAGCAGTACTTC | CASSARVQPYEQYF
TRBD1 | many | TRBJ1-2 | TRBV30 | TGTGCCTGGAGTGTACAGGGGGGCGGGGCCGGCTACACCTTC | CAWSVQGGGAGYTF
TRBD1 | once | TRBJ1-2 | TRBV29-1 | TGCAGCGTCACCTGGACAGGGGGCGCCGATGGCTACACCTTC | CSVTWTGGADGYTF
NA | NA | TRBJ1-4 | TRBV14 | TGTGCCAGCAGCCGCTCAGGGGTTAATGAAAAACTGTTTTTT | CASSRSGVNEKLFF
NA | NA | TRBJ2-1 | TRBV10-3 | TGTGCCATCAGCACTACCGGGACACAGGGAGGCGAGCAGTTCTTC | CAISTTGTQGGEQFF
TRBD1 | once | TRBJ2-3 | TRBV5-6 | TGTGCCAGCAGCGCCAAAGGCGGGACAGGGCGCACAGATACGCAGTATTTT | CASSAKGGTGRTDTQYF
NA | NA | TRBJ1-4 | TRBV15 | TGTGCCACCAGCAGAGATCCGGCCAGAGGAACCTTCTCAGCCTTGGGTAATGAAAAACTGTTTTTT | CATSRDPARGTFSALGNEKLFF
NA | NA | TRBJ2-2 | TRBV19 | TGTGCCACGAGACGGTACACCGGGGAGCTGTTTTTT | CATRRYTGELFF
NA | few | TRBJ1-1 | TRBV9 | TGTGCCAGCAGCACCCAACAGGGAGGCTTGACTGAAGCTTTCTTT | CASSTQQGGLTEAFF
NA | NA | TRBJ1-1 | TRBV6-5 | TGTGCCAGCAGCCAGGGTGCTGAAGCTTTCTTT | CASSQGAEAFF
TRBD1 | NA | TRBJ2-3 | TRBV2 | TGTGCCAGGGGACAGGGAGGTGATACGCAGTATTTT | CARGQGGDTQYF
NA | NA | TRBJ1-4 | TRBV9 | TGTGCCAGCAGTCCACCCCAGGGCAATGAAAAACTGTTTTTT | CASSPPQGNEKLFF
TRBD1 | NA | TRBJ2-3 | TRBV4-3 | TGCGCCAGCAGCCAAGACGGGACAGGGTTGGGCACAGATACGCAGTATTTT | CASSQDGTGLGTDTQYF
TRBD1 | NA | TRBJ2-5 | TRBV30 | TGTGCCTGGGGACAGGGCCAAGAGACCCAGTACTTC | CAWGQGQETQYF
NA | once | TRBJ2-7 | TRBV7-2 | TGTGCCAGCAGCTTAGGGTCTAGCTTTCCCTACGAGCAGTACTTC | CASSLGSSFPYEQYF
TRBD1 | NA | TRBJ1-1 | TRBV18 | TGTGCCAGCTCACTTTCCGGGACAGGCAACACTGAAGCTTTCTTT | CASSLSGTGNTEAFF